The clone carrying this TCR beta chain was found many times. This specimen comes from a study of neurological immune-mediated disorders. CDR3 size: 14 residues. Germline lookup yields CDR1 SGDLS and CDR2 YYNGEE. The ends were cut back, 0 bases at V and 7 bases at J, with 11 bases in the middle. Unsorted libraries were generated from 2 million PBMCs. These cells had been stored in RNAlater at -80 C. The method for making cDNA was 5'RACE, and it used 10-nucleotide random UMIs. From the 5' RACE reads, TCRdb called clonotypes with MiXCR, one entry per CDR3 protein. The table has tens of thousands of distinct CDR3 sequences, 10% seen once.

The sample was PBMCs. The sequence came from a woman aged 40 to 50 with HTLV-1-associated myelopathy (HAM/TSP). This chain connects TRBV9 to TRBJ2-1; a possible D gene is TRBD1 (6 bases). CDR3 in DNA: TGTGCCAGCAGCGTAGGTGGCCAGGGGAATGAGCAGTTCTTC. Translated: CASSVGGQGNEQFF.